This entry lists 4 T cell receptor beta chains sequenced from one sample in a study of CD8+CD57+ T cells in acquired aplastic anemia (dated by TCRdb to between 2018 and 2020). Patients chosen for sequencing had shown expansion of CD8+CD57+ cells by flow cytometry. TCRdb names Illumina HiSeq 2000 as the instrument used. TCR beta VDJ combination and CDR3 sequence profiling used genomic DNA as the template. Through fastp at Q25 and MiXCR, TCRdb rebuilt clones from the public reads, retaining in-frame beta chains. All rows with the same CDR3 protein become a single entry with the most common DNA and genes. Recorded for this sample are just over 150,000 distinct CDR3 sequences; roughly 50% of them occurred a single time. The ten largest make up roughly 29% of the sample. Sequencing used sorted CD4+, CD8+, or CD8+CD57+ T cells (not recorded which) from PBMCs. The receptors were sampled from a human donor with aplastic anemia.

The CDR3 loop reads CASSTDSYPRSPLHF. The CDR3 nucleotides are TGTGCCAGTAGTACCGACAGCTACCCACGGTCACCCCTCCACTTT. The chain is built from TRBV19 and TRBJ1-6; D is possibly TRBD1 (5 bases). Germline values: CDR1 LNHDA, CDR2 SQIVND (reference sequence). Trimming pared 4 bases from V and 10 bases from J, leaving 17 bases between. The CDR3 length is 15 residues.

This clonotype showed up just a few times. This chain uses TRBV24-1 with TRBJ1-2, with D unclear. V was pared by 0 bases and J by 1 base, with 5 bases between. CDR3 length: 14 residues. Germline CDR1 and CDR2: KGHDR and SFDVKD. CDR3 amino acids: CATSDLFSNYGYTF. The CDR3 nucleotides read TGTGCCACCAGTGATTTGTTCAGTAACTATGGCTACACCTTC.

Concerning this clonotype: This may arise from a read error, as a much more abundant clone is one base away. The chain links TRBV10-3 to TRBJ1-2; unclear D gene. The V gene lost 3 bases and the J gene lost 8 bases, with 7 bases spanning the gap. Germline CDR1 reads ENHRY; CDR2 reads SYGVKD. The CDR3 loop spans 11 amino acids. CDR3 protein: CAISEVRGYTF. The CDR3 nucleotides are TGTGCCATCAGTGAAGTGAGGGGCTACACCTTC.

The sample holds one count of this clonotype. The rearrangement joins TRBV6-2 or TRBV6-3 to TRBJ1-2; TRBD1 is a possible D gene (5 bases). The CDR3 length is 15 residues. V was clipped by 1 base and J by 6 bases, with 15 bases between them. Germline lookup yields CDR1 MNHEY and CDR2 SVGEGT. For the CDR3, the DNA is TGTGCCAGCAGTTACTTCGGACGGCAGGGTGATGGCTACACCTTC. It codes for CASSYFGRQGDGYTF.